This T cell receptor beta chain came from a study of blood T cell repertoires in COVID-19. The wider study: The study drew acute and convalescent COVID-19 samples from the United States, Italy and Spain. Sample material is recorded as cDNA or gDNA derived from T cells, B-cell-depleted T cells, or PBMCs.

Original handling: Estimated nucleated cell counts came from reference gene primer amplification. Generated by immunoSEQ multiplex PCR, the TCRdb table keeps only in-frame clones and is missing some. V and J calls and clone size are given by that table; D and trimming were obtained from the DNA. The sample yields about 7,500 clones, about 70% seen once. The CDR3 extends over 14 amino acids. Germline CDR1 is MGHDK and CDR2 is SYGVNS. Between the trimmed V and J ends, which lost 7 bases and 0 bases, there was a span of 10 bases. The origin of this receptor is a human donor in a cohort sampled during active COVID-19. The sequencing input was peripheral blood. The rearrangement uses TRBV25-1 and TRBJ1-3; no clear D gene. The CDR3 is CASTRAGSGNTIYF. As DNA, the CDR3 is TGTGCCAGCACGCGGGCAGGCTCTGGAAACACCATATATTTT.